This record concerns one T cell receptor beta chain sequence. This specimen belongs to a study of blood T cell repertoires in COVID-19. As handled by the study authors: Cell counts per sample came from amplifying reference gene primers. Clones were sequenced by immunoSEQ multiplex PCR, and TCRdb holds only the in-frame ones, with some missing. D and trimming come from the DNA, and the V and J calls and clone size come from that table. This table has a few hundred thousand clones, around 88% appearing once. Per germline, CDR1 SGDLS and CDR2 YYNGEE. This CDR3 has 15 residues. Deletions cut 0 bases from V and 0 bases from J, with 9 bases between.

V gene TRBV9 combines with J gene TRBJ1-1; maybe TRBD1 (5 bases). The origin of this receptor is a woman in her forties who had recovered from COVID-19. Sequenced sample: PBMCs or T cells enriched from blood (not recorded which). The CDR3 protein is CASSVVPGLNTEAFF. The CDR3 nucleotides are TGTGCCAGCAGCGTAGTCCCAGGGTTGAACACTGAAGCTTTCTTT.